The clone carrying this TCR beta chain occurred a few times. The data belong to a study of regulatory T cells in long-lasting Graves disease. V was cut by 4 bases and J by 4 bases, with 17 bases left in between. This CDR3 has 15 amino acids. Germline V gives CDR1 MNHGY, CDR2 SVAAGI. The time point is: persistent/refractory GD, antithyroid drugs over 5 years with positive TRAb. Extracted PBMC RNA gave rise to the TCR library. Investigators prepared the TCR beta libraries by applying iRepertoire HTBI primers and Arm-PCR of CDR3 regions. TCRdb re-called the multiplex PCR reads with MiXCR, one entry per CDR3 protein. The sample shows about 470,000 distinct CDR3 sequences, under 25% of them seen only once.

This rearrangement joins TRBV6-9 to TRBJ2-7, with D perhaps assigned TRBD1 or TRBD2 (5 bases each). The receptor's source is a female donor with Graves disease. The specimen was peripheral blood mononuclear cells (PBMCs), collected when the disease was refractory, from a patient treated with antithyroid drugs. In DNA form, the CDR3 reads TGTGCCAGCAGTTTCCGGGACGATACCTTTTACGAGCAGTACTTC. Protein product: CASSFRDDTFYEQYF.